Detailed here is one T cell receptor (beta chain). Other nucleotide sequences in the sample specify the same CDR3. The sample is drawn from a study of blood T cell repertoires in COVID-19. As processed by the authors: Amplification from reference gene primers served as the basis for estimated nucleated cell counts. Using immunoSEQ multiplex PCR, the repertoire was profiled, and TCRdb retains in-frame clones only, with some absent. For V, J and clone size, that table is used; D and trimming come from the DNA. Here the sample spans approximately 240,000 clones, 75% to 85% being singletons. CDR3 length: 13 residues. Per germline, CDR1 MDHEN and CDR2 SYDVKM. Deletions cut 4 bases from V and 4 bases from J, with 10 bases between.

The source material was peripheral blood. This clonotype originated in a woman in her twenties or thirties with COVID-19, enrolled during active disease. The chain recombines TRBV28 with TRBJ1-2, with D perhaps TRBD1 (5 bases). In DNA form, the CDR3 reads TGTGCCAGCAGTTCTACAGGTGTCTATGGCTACACCTTC. Its translation is CASSSTGVYGYTF.